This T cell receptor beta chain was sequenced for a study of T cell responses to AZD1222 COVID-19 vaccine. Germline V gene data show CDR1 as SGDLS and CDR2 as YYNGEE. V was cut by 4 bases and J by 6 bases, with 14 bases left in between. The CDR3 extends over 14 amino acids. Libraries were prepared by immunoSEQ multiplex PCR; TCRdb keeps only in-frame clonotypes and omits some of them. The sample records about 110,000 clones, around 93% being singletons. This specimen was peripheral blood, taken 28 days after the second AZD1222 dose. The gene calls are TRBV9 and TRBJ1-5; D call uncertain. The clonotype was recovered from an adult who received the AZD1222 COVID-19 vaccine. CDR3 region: CASSPQEWGQPQHF. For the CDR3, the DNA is TGTGCCAGCAGCCCCCAGGAGTGGGGTCAGCCCCAGCATTTT. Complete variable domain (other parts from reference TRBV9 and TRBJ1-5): DSGVTQTPKHLITATGQRVTLRCSPRSGDLSVYWYQQSLDQGLQFLIQYYNGEERAKGNILERFSAQQFPDLHSELNLSSLELGDSALYFCASSPQEWGQPQHFGDGTRLSIL.